A single sample is the source of the 9 T cell receptor beta chains below, sequenced in a study of T cells in localized non-small cell lung cancer. Libraries were prepared by immunoSEQ multiplex PCR; TCRdb keeps only in-frame clonotypes and omits some of them. The sample lists about 15,000 clones; about 87% were seen once. Sequenced material: peripheral blood mononuclear cells, taken before any cancer treatment. These receptors were collected from a male donor at least 60 years old with stage II lung adenocarcinoma.

The chain recombines TRBV10-2 with TRBJ2-1, with a tentative D call TRBD1 (5 bases). The length of the CDR3 is 15 residues. Germline V gene sequence: CDR1 WSHSY, CDR2 SAAADI. Trimming cost V 7 bases and J 0 bases, with 13 bases left between them. CDR3 sequence: CASKRRGSSYNEQFF. The CDR3 nucleotides read TGCGCCAGCAAAAGAAGGGGTTCCTCCTACAATGAGCAGTTCTTC.

J is TRBJ1-1 and V is TRBV27; no clear D. The V and J ends lost 0 bases and 3 bases respectively, with 11 bases between them. Germline V CDR1 and CDR2: MNHEY, SMNVEV (reference sequence). CDR3 length: 15 residues. The CDR3 sequence: CASSLSAIGYTEAFF. The CDR3 bases are TGTGCCAGCAGTTTATCGGCGATTGGGTACACTGAAGCTTTCTTT.

In the case of this clone: This same CDR3 is encoded by further DNA sequences in the sample. The chain recombines TRBV7-9 with TRBJ2-7; TRBD1 is a possible D gene (6 bases). Per the germline V gene, CDR1 is SEHNR and CDR2 is FQNEAQ (reference sequence). Trimming took off 4 bases at V and 3 bases at J, with 16 bases between the two ends. The CDR3 sequence is 15 residues long. The CDR3 DNA reads TGTGCCAGCAGCTCCCCGACAGGACGGAACTACGAGCAGTACTTC. It codes for CASSSPTGRNYEQYF. The entire variable domain, with the rest obtained from reference TRBV7-9 and TRBJ2-7, is as follows: DTGVSQNPRHKITKRGQNVTFRCDPISEHNRLYWYRQTLGQGPEFLTYFQNEAQLEKSRLLSDRFSAERPKGSFSTLEIQRTEQGDSAMYLCASSSPTGRNYEQYFGPGTRLTVT.

CDR3 region: CASSQRDRGAGTEAFF. CDR3 sequence (DNA): TGTGCCAGCAGCCAACGGGACAGGGGCGCGGGTACTGAAGCTTTCTTT. The genes are TRBV9 and TRBJ1-1, with 10 bases aligning to TRBD1. Germline V lookup: CDR1 SGDLS, CDR2 YYNGEE. The CDR3 has 16 residues. Trimming cost V 4 bases and J 5 bases; bases outside gene matches: 11.

This chain's CDR3 is CASSGGVEREISDTQYF. CDR3 coding DNA: TGTGCCAGCAGCGGGGGGGTGGAGCGGGAGATCTCAGATACGCAGTATTTT. This chain links TRBV7-9 with TRBJ2-3; TRBD2 agrees at 8 bases. The germline gives CDR1 SEHNR, CDR2 FQNEAQ (reference sequence). The CDR3 spans 17 residues. The trim removed 5 bases at V and 4 bases at J, leaving 14 bases unmatched.

The rearrangement uses TRBV7-9 and TRBJ2-3; no clear D gene. V was clipped by 5 bases and J by 4 bases, with 10 bases between them. CDR3 size: 13 residues. The germline gives CDR1 SEHNR, CDR2 FQNEAQ (reference sequence). CDR3 DNA sequence: TGTGCCAGCAGCCCTATAATTGCAGATACGCAGTATTTT. Translated, it gives CASSPIIADTQYF.

The table lists this clone with a few counts. V is TRBV9 and J is TRBJ2-1, with 7 bases identical to TRBD1. Germline lookup yields CDR1 SGDLS and CDR2 YYNGEE. The CDR3 runs to 13 residues. V lost 4 bases and J lost 5; bases outside the gene matches: 3. CDR3 nucleotide sequence: TGTGCCAGCAGCCCAGGACAGGACAATGAGCAGTTCTTC. This gives the protein CASSPGQDNEQFF.

This sequence joins TRBV27 and TRBJ2-5; TRBD1 might be the D (5 bases). The CDR3 is 16 residues long. Between the trimmed V and J ends, which lost 2 bases and 4 bases, there was a span of 17 bases. CDR1 is MNHEY, CDR2 SMNVEV, per germline (reference sequence). Here the CDR3 DNA reads TGTGCCAGCAGTTTACGGGTAAGGGGAAGTCCAGAGACCCAGTACTTC. The encoded protein is CASSLRVRGSPETQYF.

The V and J genes are TRBV19 and TRBJ2-1; 7 bases agree with TRBD2. In germline, CDR1 is LNHDA, CDR2 SQIVND (reference sequence). Unmatched junction bases numbered 13, after V lost 4 bases and J lost 1 base. The CDR3 is 18 residues long. Written as DNA, the CDR3 is TGTGCCAGTAGTACCTCGGTTGGAGCGGGAATTTCCTACAATGAGCAGTTCTTC. This encodes CASSTSVGAGISYNEQFF.